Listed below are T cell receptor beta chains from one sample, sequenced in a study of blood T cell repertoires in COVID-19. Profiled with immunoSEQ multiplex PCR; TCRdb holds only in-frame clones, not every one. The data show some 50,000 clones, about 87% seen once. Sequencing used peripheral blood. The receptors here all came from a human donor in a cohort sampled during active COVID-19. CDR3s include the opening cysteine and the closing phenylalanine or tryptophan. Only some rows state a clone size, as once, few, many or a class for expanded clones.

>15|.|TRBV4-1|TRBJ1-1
CASSQGPGRGTEAFF
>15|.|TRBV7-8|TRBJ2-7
CASKDSPYFTYEQYF
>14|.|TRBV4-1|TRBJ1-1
CASSLGARNTEAFF
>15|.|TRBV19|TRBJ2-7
CASSIGQGVSYEQYF
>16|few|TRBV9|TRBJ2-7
CASSPGVGGGTYEQYF
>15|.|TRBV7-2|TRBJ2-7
CASSLATGNAYEQYF
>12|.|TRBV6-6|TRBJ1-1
CASTPGDSEAFF
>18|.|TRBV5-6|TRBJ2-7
CASSLTGRLRDSSYEQYF
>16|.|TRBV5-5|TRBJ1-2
CASSLGDFAPVYGYTF
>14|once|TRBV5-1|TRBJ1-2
CASSLGQLNYGYTF
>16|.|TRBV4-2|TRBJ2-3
CASSSRGGGVEDTQYF
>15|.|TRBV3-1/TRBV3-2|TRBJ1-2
CASSQPAGTKYGYTF
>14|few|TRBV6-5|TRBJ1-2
CASSYDRQGSGYTF
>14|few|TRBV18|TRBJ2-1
CASSQREFHNEQFF
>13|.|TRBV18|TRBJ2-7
CASSGTFPYEQYF
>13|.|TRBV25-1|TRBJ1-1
CASSSTGNTEAFF
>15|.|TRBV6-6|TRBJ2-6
CASSPQGTGANVLTF
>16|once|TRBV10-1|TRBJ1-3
CASSDGGLLSGNTIYF
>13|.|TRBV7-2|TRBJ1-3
CASASSSGNTIYF
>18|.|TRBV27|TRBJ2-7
CASSSSFPGLAPSYEQYF
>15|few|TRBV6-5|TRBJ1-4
CASSRTDPTNEKLFF
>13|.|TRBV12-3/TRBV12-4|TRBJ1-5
CASSFGAAQPQHF
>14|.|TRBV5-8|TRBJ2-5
CASTPGVAQETQYF
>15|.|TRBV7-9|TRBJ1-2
CASSANPGQNYGYTF
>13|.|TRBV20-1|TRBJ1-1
CSASERVNTEAFF
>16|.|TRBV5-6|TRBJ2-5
CASSLGGQVLRETQYF
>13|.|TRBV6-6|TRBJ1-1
CASSYSGQGEAFF
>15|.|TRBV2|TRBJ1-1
CASMPALGRTPEAFF
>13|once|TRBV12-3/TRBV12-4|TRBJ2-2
CASRAGDGGELFF
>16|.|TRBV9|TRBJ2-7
CASSPRLAGGSYEQYF
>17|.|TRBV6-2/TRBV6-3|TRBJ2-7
CASSYSSGSGNVYEQYF
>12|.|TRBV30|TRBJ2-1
CAWSESQGEQFF
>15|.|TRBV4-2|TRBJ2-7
CASSQEDRGSYEQYF
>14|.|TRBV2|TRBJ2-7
CASKGSSGSYEQYF
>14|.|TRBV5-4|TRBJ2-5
CASSLVAGTETQYF
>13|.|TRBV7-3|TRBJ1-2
CASSFGQGDGYTF
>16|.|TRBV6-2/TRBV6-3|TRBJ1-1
CASSYSRGIMNTEAFF
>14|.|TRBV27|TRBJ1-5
CASSSRTGGQPQHF
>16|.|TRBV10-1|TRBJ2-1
CASSPVTSGTYNEQFF
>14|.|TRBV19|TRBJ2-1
CASSISGNYNEQFF
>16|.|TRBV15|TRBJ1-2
CATSRGGGDANYGYTF
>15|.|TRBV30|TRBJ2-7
CAWSGVGQAVYEQYF
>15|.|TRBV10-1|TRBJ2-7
CASSVLAGVSSEQYF
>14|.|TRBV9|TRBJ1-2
CASSVSQGMDGYTF
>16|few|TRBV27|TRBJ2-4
CASSLSRTDRADIQYF
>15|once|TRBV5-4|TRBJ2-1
CASSPDSSPYNEQFF
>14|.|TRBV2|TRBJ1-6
CASSDRGYNSPLHF
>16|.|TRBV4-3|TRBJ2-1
CASSQEIAGAHNEQFF
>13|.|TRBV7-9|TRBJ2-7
CASSPGDRAEQYF